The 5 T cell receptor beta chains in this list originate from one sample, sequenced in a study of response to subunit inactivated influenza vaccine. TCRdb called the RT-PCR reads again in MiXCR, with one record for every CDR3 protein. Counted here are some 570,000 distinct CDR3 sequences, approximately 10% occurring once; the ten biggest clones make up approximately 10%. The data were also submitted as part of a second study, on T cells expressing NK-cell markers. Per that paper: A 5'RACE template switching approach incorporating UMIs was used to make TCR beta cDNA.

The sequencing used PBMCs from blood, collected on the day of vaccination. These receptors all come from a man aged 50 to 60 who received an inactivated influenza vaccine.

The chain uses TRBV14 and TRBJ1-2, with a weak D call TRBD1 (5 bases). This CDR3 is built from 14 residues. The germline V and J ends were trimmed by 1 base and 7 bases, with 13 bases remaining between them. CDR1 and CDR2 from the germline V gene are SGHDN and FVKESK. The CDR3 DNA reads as TGTGCCAGCAGCCAAGCGGGCAGGGAGGCTGGCTACACCTTC. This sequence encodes CASSQAGREAGYTF.

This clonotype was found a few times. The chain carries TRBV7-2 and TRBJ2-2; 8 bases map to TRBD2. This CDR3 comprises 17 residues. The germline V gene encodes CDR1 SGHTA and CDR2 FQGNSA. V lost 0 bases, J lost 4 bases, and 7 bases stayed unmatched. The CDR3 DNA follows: TGTGCCAGCAGCTTAGCGTATATCGGGGGGGGCACCGGGGAGCTGTTTTTT. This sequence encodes CASSLAYIGGGTGELFF.

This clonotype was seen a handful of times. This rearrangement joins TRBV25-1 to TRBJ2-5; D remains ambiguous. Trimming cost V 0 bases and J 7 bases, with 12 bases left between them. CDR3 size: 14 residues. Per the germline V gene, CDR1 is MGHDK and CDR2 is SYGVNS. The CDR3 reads CASSEYGDLRTQYF. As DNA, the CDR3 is TGTGCCAGCAGTGAATATGGCGACCTGCGGACCCAGTACTTC.

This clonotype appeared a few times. CDR3 in DNA: TGTGCCAGCAGTTACTCGGATCGGCGGGGGGAGACCCAGTACTTC. It is translated as CASSYSDRRGETQYF. The chain recombines TRBV6-2 or TRBV6-3 with TRBJ2-5; 7 bases match TRBD2. Looked up from germline, CDR1 is MNHEY and CDR2 is SVGEGT. Germline trimming cut 0 bases from V and 5 bases from J; bases unmatched to any gene: 6. The CDR3 length is 15 residues.

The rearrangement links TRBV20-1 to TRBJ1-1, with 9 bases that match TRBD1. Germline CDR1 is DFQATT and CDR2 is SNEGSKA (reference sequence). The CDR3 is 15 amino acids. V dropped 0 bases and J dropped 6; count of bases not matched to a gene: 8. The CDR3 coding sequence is TGCAGTGCTAGAGATCTCGACAGGGGGGTCTCTGAAGCTTTCTTT. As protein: CSARDLDRGVSEAFF.